Sequencing of this T cell receptor beta chain was carried out in a study of regulatory T cells in long-lasting Graves disease. Overall study results and limits: Accuracy may have suffered from the small sample size.

CDR3-region Arm-PCR and iRepertoire HTBI primers produced the TCR beta libraries. MiXCR, applied by TCRdb to the multiplex PCR reads, yields one record per CDR3 protein. The table lists 550,000 to 600,000 distinct CDR3 sequences, 16% of them singletons. A remark on this clonotype: Its antigen is not identified. This could be a read error, since a much larger clone is one nucleotide away.

The time point was: newly diagnosed GD, antithyroid drugs for less than 3 months. From PBMCs, RNA was extracted and then used to make the TCR library. The sample also formed part of further work on T cells in Graves' hyperthyroidism and ophthalmopathy. As that report states: The authors deemed Graves' hyperthyroidism stable absent ophthalmopathy progression within 18 months. Ophthalmopathy and stable hyperthyroidism were told apart by a 13 V-J model.

Material: peripheral blood mononuclear cells (PBMCs), obtained at new diagnosis, from a patient treated with antithyroid drugs. This clonotype was sampled from a man aged 18 to 35 with Graves disease.

Here the CDR3 reads CASIGTTHTEAFF. The CDR3 coding sequence is TGTGCCAGCATTGGGACCACCCACACTGAAGCTTTCTTT. The chain is built from TRBV28 and TRBJ1-1; TRBD1 might be the D (5 bases). The germline CDR1 and CDR2 sequences are MDHEN and SYDVKM. The CDR3 has 13 residues. The V end lost 7 bases, the J end lost 3 bases, and 12 bases lay between the germline ends. Using reference TRBV28 and TRBJ1-1 for the parts outside the CDR3, the full variable domain is DVKVTQSSRYLVKRTGEKVFLECVQDMDHENMFWYRQDPGLGLRLIYFSYDVKMKEKGDIPEGYSVSREKKERFSLILESASTNQTSMYLCASIGTTHTEAFFGQGTRLTVV.